The rows below give T cell receptor beta chains drawn from one sample of a study of cytomegalovirus exposure and HLA in healthy donors. Generated by immunoSEQ multiplex PCR, the TCRdb table keeps only in-frame clones and is missing some. The data contain 110,000 or so clones, roughly 80% of them singletons. Material for sequencing was PBMCs. The origin of the receptors is a woman in her twenties or thirties in good health and CMV-seropositive. Both conserved end residues are part of each CDR3. D genes are given only for firm matches. Size is stated for part of the rows, as once, few or many counts, or as a class when the clone is expanded.

v_gene,d_gene,j_gene,abundance,CDR3nt,CDR3aa
TRBV19,-,TRBJ1-4,-,TGTGCCAGTAGTATAGGGACAGTGGCTAATGAAAAACTGTTTTTT,CASSIGTVANEKLFF
TRBV19,TRBD2,TRBJ2-4,-,TGTGCCAGTAGCCAAACTAGCGGGAGACCCAAAAACATTCAGTACTTC,CASSQTSGRPKNIQYF
TRBV27,TRBD1,TRBJ2-7,-,TGTGCCAGCAGTTGGGGGGGACAGGGCTCCTACGAGCAGTACTTC,CASSWGGQGSYEQYF
TRBV4-1,TRBD2,TRBJ2-7,-,TGCGCCAGCAGCCAGCCCACTAGCGGGAGAGACTACGAGCAGTACTTC,CASSQPTSGRDYEQYF
TRBV5-1,-,TRBJ2-4,-,TGCGCCAGCAGTTTTTCCCAGGGGGCCAAAAACATTCAGTACTTC,CASSFSQGAKNIQYF
TRBV5-4,TRBD1,TRBJ1-3,once,TGTGCCAGCAGCTGGTGGGACAGGAGTTCTGGAAACACCATATATTTT,CASSWWDRSSGNTIYF
TRBV18,TRBD1,TRBJ1-6,-,TGTGCCAGCTCACGGGACAGGGCAAATTCACCCCTCCACTTT,CASSRDRANSPLHF
TRBV25-1,-,TRBJ2-7,-,TGTGCCAGCAGTGAAGGCTGGGGCGGAGCCTACGAGCAGTACTTC,CASSEGWGGAYEQYF
TRBV10-3,TRBD1,TRBJ1-2,few,TGTGCCATCAGGGGGACAGGGGGTGGCTACACCTTC,CAIRGTGGGYTF
TRBV19,-,TRBJ1-5,-,TGTGCCAGTAGTATAAGGCAAGGGGCCGGCAATCAGCCCCAGCATTTT,CASSIRQGAGNQPQHF
TRBV9,TRBD2,TRBJ2-3,-,TGTGCCAGCAGCGTAGATGGGACTAGCGCCACAGATACGCAGTATTTT,CASSVDGTSATDTQYF
TRBV5-1,-,TRBJ2-1,-,TGCGCCAGCAGCGTACTTAACAATGAGCAGTTCTTC,CASSVLNNEQFF
TRBV14,-,TRBJ2-2,-,TGTGCCAGCAGCCAAGATCAGATGTACACCGGGGAGCTGTTTTTT,CASSQDQMYTGELFF
TRBV10-3,-,TRBJ2-6,-,TGTGCCATCAACCTTGGGACTTCCCCACCCTCTGGGGCCAACGTCCTGACTTTC,CAINLGTSPPSGANVLTF
TRBV5-4,TRBD1,TRBJ1-2,-,TGTGCCAGCAGCCCGGACAGGACGACCAGCTATGGCTACACCTTC,CASSPDRTTSYGYTF
TRBV7-2,-,TRBJ2-7,once,TGTGCCAGCAGCTTAGGGCTAGCCTACGAGCAGTACTTC,CASSLGLAYEQYF
TRBV2,TRBD1,TRBJ2-5,few,TGTGCCAGCAGTGGCCCAGGGGGCCTGGAGACCCAGTACTTC,CASSGPGGLETQYF
TRBV5-1,TRBD1,TRBJ1-2,-,TGCGCCAGCAGTCCCGGGACAGGGGGCCCCTATGGCTACACCTTC,CASSPGTGGPYGYTF
TRBV6-5,TRBD1,TRBJ1-3,-,TGTGCCAGCAGACAGACAGGGTCCGCTGGAAACACCATATATTTT,CASRQTGSAGNTIYF
TRBV11-2,TRBD1,TRBJ1-2,-,TGTGCCAGCAGCTTAGGAGGGACAGGGGAAGGCTACACCTTC,CASSLGGTGEGYTF
TRBV29-1,-,TRBJ1-1,-,TGCAGCGTTGTTAAGGACACCCTCACTGAAGCTTTCTTT,CSVVKDTLTEAFF
TRBV13,TRBD1,TRBJ1-4,once,TGTGCCAGCAGCTTAGGCGGGACAGGGGATGAAAAACTGTTTTTT,CASSLGGTGDEKLFF
TRBV7-9,-,TRBJ1-1,-,TGTGCCAGCAGCCTCCCCGGACAGTCTGAAGCTTTCTTT,CASSLPGQSEAFF
TRBV21-1,-,TRBJ1-3,-,TGTGCCAGCAGCAAAGGCCCCCAGGGGGATGGAAACACCATATATTTT,CASSKGPQGDGNTIYF
TRBV4-1,TRBD2,TRBJ2-3,-,TGCGCCAGCAGCCAAGGACTAGCGGGGGGTGCAGATACGCAGTATTTT,CASSQGLAGGADTQYF
TRBV5-4,TRBD1,TRBJ1-2,-,TGTGCCAGCGGAGGACAGGGGAACTATGGCTACACCTTC,CASGGQGNYGYTF
TRBV19,-,TRBJ1-1,-,TGTGCCAGTAGTATAGCTCCTAGGAGTGAAGCTTTCTTT,CASSIAPRSEAFF
TRBV6-6,TRBD1,TRBJ1-5,-,TGTGCCAGCAGCCAGACAGGGGGTTCTCAGCCCCAGCATTTT,CASSQTGGSQPQHF
TRBV19,TRBD2,TRBJ2-7,few,TGTGCCACACTAGCGCGCAACTACGAGCAGTACTTC,CATLARNYEQYF
TRBV7-9,-,TRBJ2-1,once,TGTGCCAGCAGCTTAGGACAGGCAGAGTTTCGGTTCTTC,CASSLGQAEFRFF
TRBV6-5,TRBD1,TRBJ2-7,-,TGTGCCAGCAGTTTCACGGGACAGTACTACGAGCAGTACTTC,CASSFTGQYYEQYF
TRBV7-8,-,TRBJ2-7,-,TGTGCCAGCAGCTTAGGCGGGGCCATCTCCTACGAGCAGTACTTC,CASSLGGAISYEQYF
TRBV6-6,TRBD1,TRBJ2-5,-,TGTGCCAGCAGAGACACAGGGGGCGCAGAGACCCAGTACTTC,CASRDTGGAETQYF
TRBV6-5,TRBD1,TRBJ1-5,-,TGTGCCAGTAGCATAGGACAGGGGGCGCGGAGTCATTTT,CASSIGQGARSHF
TRBV6-4,TRBD2,TRBJ2-1,-,TGTGCCAGCAGTGAACTAGCGGGAGGTGGCGAGCAGTTCTTC,CASSELAGGGEQFF
TRBV11-2,TRBD2,TRBJ2-1,few,TGTGCCAGCACCACGGGGGGTGGACAATACAATGAGCAGTTCTTC,CASTTGGGQYNEQFF
TRBV19,-,TRBJ2-7,-,TGTGCCAGTAGAGGGGGTTATCGATACGAGCAGTACTTC,CASRGGYRYEQYF
TRBV30,TRBD1,TRBJ1-2,-,TGTGCCTGGAGCGAACAGGGGGCTGGGGGCTACACCTTC,CAWSEQGAGGYTF
TRBV7-7,-,TRBJ2-2,-,TGTGCTAGCAGCTCGCGACCGACTACGAACACCGGGGAGCTGTTTTTT,CASSSRPTTNTGELFF
TRBV27,TRBD1,TRBJ1-2,-,TGTGCCAGCAGGTCGACAGGGGTTGAAGGCTACACCTTC,CASRSTGVEGYTF
TRBV19,TRBD1,TRBJ1-1,-,TGTGCCAGTAGCGCTAGGGGGCTGGAGACTGAAGCTTTCTTT,CASSARGLETEAFF
TRBV19,TRBD1,TRBJ1-4,few,TGTGCCAGTAGTATCCGGGACAGAAATGAAAAACTGTTTTTT,CASSIRDRNEKLFF
TRBV27,TRBD1,TRBJ2-3,-,TGTGCCAGCAGTAACTACCGGGACAGGGTGTTCGCAGATACGCAGTATTTT,CASSNYRDRVFADTQYF
TRBV2,TRBD1,TRBJ2-7,-,TGTGCCAGCAGTGGGGACAGGGGGCCCCCCTACGAGCAGTACTTC,CASSGDRGPPYEQYF
TRBV5-1,-,TRBJ1-2,-,TGCGCCAGCAGCTCCACTCTGGCCAGGGATGGCTACACCTTC,CASSSTLARDGYTF
TRBV6-1,TRBD1,TRBJ2-7,-,TGTGCCAGCAAATTCGGGACAGGGGACTACGAGCAGTACTTC,CASKFGTGDYEQYF